This TCR beta chain stems from a study of blood T cell repertoires in COVID-19. Only in-frame clones appear in the TCRdb table, and some are missing; sequencing was by immunoSEQ multiplex PCR. Among about 44,000 clones, approximately 90% were seen once, and the ten largest hold 20% to 30%. Germline CDR1 and CDR2: ENHRY and SYGVKD. Trimming took 11 bases from V and 0 from J; bases not matched to a gene: 10. The length of the CDR3 is 16 residues. Sequences were obtained from peripheral blood. The TCR sequence derives from an elderly woman in a cohort sampled during active or convalescent COVID-19. The chain has TRBV10-3 and TRBJ2-6; 7 positions match TRBD1. This chain's CDR3 is CAVSGQSLSGANVLTF. The CDR3 DNA follows: TGTGCCGTTTCGGGACAGTCCCTCTCTGGGGCCAACGTCCTGACTTTC.